Below, 4 T cell receptor beta chains from the same sample are listed, as sequenced in a study of blood T cell repertoires in COVID-19. Sequenced by immunoSEQ multiplex PCR; TCRdb stores in-frame clones only, minus some. The sample records around 30,000 clones, about nine tenths being singletons. The sample comprised peripheral blood. The receptors shown here come from a man between 70 and 80 years old with active or convalescent COVID-19.

The rearrangement joins TRBV27 to TRBJ1-5; D is uncertain. V shed 5 bases and J shed 2 bases, with 16 bases lying between them. This CDR3 is 16 amino acids long. Germline V gives CDR1 MNHEY, CDR2 SMNVEV (reference sequence). This CDR3 reads CASSPTSMGGNQPQHF. CDR3 bases: TGTGCCAGCAGTCCCACCTCGATGGGAGGCAATCAGCCCCAGCATTTT.

This clone was counted a single time. This chain connects TRBV5-4 to TRBJ2-3; D unclear. V lost 4 bases and J 4 bases, leaving 13 bases between the germline ends. The CDR3 is 14 amino acids. Germline CDR1 SGHNT, CDR2 YYREEE (reference sequence). The CDR3 DNA follows: TGTGCCAGCAGCCCGGTGGGCAGACCAGATACGCAGTATTTT. Translation: CASSPVGRPDTQYF.

This clone is a singleton in its sample. The chain is built from TRBV19 and TRBJ1-5, with 11 bases that match TRBD1. This CDR3 is built from 19 residues. Germline assignment: CDR1 LNHDA and CDR2 SQIVND (reference sequence). Unmatched junction bases numbered 16, after V lost 8 bases and J lost 1 base. In DNA, the CDR3 is TGTGCCAGTCAACGGGGACAGGGGGGAAGAGGGGTAAGCAATCAGCCCCAGCATTTT. The encoded protein is CASQRGQGGRGVSNQPQHF.

CDR3: CSVEGRGLDEQFF. CDR3 DNA sequence: TGCAGCGTTGAAGGGAGAGGGCTTGATGAGCAGTTCTTC. This chain links TRBV29-1 with TRBJ2-1; D possibly corresponds to TRBD2 (5 bases). With 1 base removed from V and 8 bases from J, the gap between germline ends came to 12 bases. The germline V gene encodes CDR1 SQVTM and CDR2 ANQGSEA. This CDR3 has 13 residues.